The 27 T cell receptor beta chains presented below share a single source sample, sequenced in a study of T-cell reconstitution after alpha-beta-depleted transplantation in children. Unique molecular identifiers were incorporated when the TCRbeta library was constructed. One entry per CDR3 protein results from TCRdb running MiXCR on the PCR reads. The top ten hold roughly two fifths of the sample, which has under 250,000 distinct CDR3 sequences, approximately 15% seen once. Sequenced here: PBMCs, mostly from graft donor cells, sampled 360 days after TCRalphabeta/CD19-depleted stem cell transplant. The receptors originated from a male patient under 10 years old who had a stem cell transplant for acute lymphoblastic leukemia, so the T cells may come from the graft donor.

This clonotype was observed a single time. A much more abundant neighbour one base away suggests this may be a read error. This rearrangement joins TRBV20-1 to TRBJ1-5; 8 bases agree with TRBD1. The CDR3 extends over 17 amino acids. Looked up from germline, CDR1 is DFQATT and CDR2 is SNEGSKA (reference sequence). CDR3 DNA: TGCTGTGCTAGAGAGTCCTGGGGACAGGTAGTCAATCAGCCCCAGCATTTT. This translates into CCARESWGQVVNQPQHF.

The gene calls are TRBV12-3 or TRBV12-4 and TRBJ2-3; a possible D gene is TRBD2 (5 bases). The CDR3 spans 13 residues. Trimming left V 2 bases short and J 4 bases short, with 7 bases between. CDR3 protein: CASSLRGPDTQYF. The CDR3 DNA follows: TGTGCCAGCAGTTTACGGGGTCCAGATACGCAGTATTTT.

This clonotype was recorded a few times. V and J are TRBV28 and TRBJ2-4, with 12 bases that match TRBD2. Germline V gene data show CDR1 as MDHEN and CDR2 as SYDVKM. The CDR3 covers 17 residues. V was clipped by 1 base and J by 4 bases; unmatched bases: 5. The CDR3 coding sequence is TGTGCCAGCAGTTTATCGACTAGCGGGAGTTTTAAAAACATTCAGTACTTC. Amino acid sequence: CASSLSTSGSFKNIQYF.

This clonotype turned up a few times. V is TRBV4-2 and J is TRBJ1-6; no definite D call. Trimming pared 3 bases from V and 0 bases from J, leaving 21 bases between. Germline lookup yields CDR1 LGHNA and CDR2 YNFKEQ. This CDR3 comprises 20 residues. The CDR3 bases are TGTGCCAGCAGCCAGGAGTCCCAATCGTGGGTCGACTCCTATAATTCACCCCTCCACTTT. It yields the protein CASSQESQSWVDSYNSPLHF.

The CDR3 coding sequence is TGTGCCAGCAGCCGGACTAGCGGAAACAATGAGCAGTTCTTC. This translates into CASSRTSGNNEQFF. The V call is TRBV4-2, the J call TRBJ2-1; 10 nucleotides align to TRBD2. The CDR3 is 14 amino acids. Germline V gene lookup returns CDR1 LGHNA and CDR2 YNFKEQ. J lost 5 bases, V lost 4 bases, and 2 bases had no gene match.

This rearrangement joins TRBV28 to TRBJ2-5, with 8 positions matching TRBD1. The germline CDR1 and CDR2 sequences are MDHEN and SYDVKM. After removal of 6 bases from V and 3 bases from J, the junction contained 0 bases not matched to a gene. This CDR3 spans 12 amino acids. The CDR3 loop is CASRDREETQYF. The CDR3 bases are TGTGCCAGCAGGGACAGGGAAGAGACCCAGTACTTC.

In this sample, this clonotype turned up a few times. The CDR3: CASRRSNQETQYF. The CDR3 DNA is TGTGCCAGCAGACGAAGCAACCAAGAGACCCAGTACTTC. The V and J genes are TRBV27 and TRBJ2-5; unclear D gene. V lost 6 bases and J 0 bases, leaving 8 bases between the germline ends. Per the germline V gene, CDR1 is MNHEY and CDR2 is SMNVEV (reference sequence). This CDR3 has 13 amino acids.

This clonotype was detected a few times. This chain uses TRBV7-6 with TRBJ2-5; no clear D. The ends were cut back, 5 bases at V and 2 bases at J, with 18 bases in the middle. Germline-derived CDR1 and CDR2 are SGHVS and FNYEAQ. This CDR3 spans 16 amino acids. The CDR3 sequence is CASSAGLDTSQETQYF. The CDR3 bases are TGTGCCAGCAGCGCCGGCCTAGACACATCACAAGAGACCCAGTACTTC.

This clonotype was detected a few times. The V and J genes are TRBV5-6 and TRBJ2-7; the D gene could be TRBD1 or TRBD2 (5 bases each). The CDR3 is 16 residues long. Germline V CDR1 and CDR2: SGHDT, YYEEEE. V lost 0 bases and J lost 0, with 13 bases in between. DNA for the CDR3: TGTGCCAGCAGCTTGGTTCGCGAGGGGAACTCCTACGAGCAGTACTTC. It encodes CASSLVREGNSYEQYF.

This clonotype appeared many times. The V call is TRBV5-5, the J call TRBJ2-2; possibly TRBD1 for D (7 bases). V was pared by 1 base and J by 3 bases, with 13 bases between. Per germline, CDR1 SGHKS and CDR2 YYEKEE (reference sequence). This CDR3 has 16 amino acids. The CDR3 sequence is CASSLQGGWYTGELFF. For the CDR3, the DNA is TGTGCCAGCAGCTTGCAGGGGGGCTGGTACACCGGGGAGCTGTTTTTT.

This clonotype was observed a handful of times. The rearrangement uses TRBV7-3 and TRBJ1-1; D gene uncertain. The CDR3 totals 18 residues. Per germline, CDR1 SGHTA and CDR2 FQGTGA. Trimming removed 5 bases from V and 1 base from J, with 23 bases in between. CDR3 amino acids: CASSPLSAGVGRNTEAFF. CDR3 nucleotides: TGTGCCAGCAGCCCCCTGAGTGCCGGGGTGGGTCGGAACACTGAAGCTTTCTTT. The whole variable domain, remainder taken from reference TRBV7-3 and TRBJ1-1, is GAGVSQTPSNKVTEKGKYVELRCDPISGHTALYWYRQSLGQGPEFLIYFQGTGAADDSGLPNDRFFAVRPEGSVSTLKIQRTERGDSAVYLCASSPLSAGVGRNTEAFFGQGTRLTVV.

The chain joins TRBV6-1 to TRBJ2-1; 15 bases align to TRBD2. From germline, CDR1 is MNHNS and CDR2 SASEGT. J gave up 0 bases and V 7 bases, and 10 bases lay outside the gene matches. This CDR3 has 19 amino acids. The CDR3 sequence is CASTQGTSGGLRSYNEQFF. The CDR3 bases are TGTGCCAGCACCCAAGGGACTAGCGGGGGGCTGCGCTCCTACAATGAGCAGTTCTTC.

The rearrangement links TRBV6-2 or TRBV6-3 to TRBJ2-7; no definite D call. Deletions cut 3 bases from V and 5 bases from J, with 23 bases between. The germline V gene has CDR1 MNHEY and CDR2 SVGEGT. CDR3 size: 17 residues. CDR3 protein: CASSYVYRTPSYDEQYF. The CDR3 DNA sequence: TGTGCCAGCAGTTATGTTTACCGGACCCCCTCCTACGACGAGCAGTACTTC.

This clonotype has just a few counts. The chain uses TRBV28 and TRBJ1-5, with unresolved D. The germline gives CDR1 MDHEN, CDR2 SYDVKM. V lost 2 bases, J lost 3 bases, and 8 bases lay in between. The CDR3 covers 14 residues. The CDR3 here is CASSLDTVNQPQHF. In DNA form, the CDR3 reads TGTGCCAGCAGTTTAGATACAGTCAATCAGCCCCAGCATTTT. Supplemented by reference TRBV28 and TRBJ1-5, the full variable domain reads DVKVTQSSRYLVKRTGEKVFLECVQDMDHENMFWYRQDPGLGLRLIYFSYDVKMKEKGDIPEGYSVSREKKERFSLILESASTNQTSMYLCASSLDTVNQPQHFGDGTRLSIL.

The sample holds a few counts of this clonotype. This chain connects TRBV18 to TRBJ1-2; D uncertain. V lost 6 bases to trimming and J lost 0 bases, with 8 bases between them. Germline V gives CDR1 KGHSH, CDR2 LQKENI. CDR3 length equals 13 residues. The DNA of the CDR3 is TGTGCCAGCTCCGCAGGACCTAACTATGGCTACACCTTC. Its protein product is CASSAGPNYGYTF.

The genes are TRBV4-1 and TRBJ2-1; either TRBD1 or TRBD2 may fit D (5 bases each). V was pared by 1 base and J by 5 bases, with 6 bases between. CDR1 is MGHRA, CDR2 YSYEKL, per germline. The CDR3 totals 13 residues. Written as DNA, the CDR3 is TGCGCCAGCAGCCAAGTGGGGGACAATGAGCAGTTCTTC. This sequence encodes CASSQVGDNEQFF.

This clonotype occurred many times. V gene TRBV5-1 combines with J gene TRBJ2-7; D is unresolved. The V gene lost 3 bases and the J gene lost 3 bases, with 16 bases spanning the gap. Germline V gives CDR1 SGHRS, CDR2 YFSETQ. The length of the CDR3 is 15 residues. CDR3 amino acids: CASSSPGPADYEQYF. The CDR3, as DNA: TGCGCCAGCAGCTCCCCCGGACCCGCTGACTACGAGCAGTACTTC.

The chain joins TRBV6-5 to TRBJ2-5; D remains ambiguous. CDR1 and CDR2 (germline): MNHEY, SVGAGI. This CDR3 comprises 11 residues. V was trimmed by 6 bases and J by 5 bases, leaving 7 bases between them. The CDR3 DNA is TGTGCCAGCAGATCAATGGAGACCCAGTACTTC. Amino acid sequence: CASRSMETQYF.

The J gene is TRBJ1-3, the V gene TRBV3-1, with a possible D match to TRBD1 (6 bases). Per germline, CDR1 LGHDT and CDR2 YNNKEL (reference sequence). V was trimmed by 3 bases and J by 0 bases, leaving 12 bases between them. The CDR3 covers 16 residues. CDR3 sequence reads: CASSHGDRSSGNTIYF. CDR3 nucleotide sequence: TGTGCCAGCAGCCATGGAGACAGGAGCTCTGGAAACACCATATATTTT.

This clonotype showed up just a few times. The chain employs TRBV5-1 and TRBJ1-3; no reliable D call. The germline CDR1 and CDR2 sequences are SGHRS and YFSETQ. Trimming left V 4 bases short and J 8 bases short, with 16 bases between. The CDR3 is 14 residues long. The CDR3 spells CASSPGDMSDTIYF. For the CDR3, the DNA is TGCGCCAGCAGCCCTGGTGACATGTCAGACACCATATATTTT.

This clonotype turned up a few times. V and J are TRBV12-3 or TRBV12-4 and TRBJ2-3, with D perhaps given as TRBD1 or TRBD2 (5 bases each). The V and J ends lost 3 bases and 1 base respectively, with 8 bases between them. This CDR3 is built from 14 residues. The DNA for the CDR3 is TGTGCCAGCAGTTTTCTGGGGGGCACAGATACGCAGTATTTT. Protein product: CASSFLGGTDTQYF.

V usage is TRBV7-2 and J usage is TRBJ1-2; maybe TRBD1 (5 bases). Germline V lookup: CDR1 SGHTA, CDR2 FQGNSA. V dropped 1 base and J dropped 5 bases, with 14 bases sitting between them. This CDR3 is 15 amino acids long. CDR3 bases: TGTGCCAGCAGCTTAGAGGCAGGGCGGCCTTATGGCTACACCTTC. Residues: CASSLEAGRPYGYTF.

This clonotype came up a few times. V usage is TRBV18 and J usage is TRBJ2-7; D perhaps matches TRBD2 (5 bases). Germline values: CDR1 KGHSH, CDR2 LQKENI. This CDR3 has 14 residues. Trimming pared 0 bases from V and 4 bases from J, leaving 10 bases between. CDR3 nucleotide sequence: TGTGCCAGCTCACCACCACAGCGGCAGTACGAGCAGTACTTC. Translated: CASSPPQRQYEQYF.

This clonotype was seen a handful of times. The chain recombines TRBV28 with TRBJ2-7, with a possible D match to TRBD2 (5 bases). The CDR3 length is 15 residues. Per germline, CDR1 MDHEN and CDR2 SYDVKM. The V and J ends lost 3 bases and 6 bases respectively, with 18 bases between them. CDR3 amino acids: CASSLGEIRFGEQYF. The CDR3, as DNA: TGTGCCAGCAGTTTGGGAGAAATCCGGTTTGGCGAGCAGTACTTC.

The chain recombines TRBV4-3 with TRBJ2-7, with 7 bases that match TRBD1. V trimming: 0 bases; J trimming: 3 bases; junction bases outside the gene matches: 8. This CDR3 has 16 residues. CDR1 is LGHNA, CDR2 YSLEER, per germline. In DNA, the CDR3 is TGCGCCAGCAGCCAAGAAGTAGACAGGGTAGGCTACGAGCAGTACTTC. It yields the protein CASSQEVDRVGYEQYF.

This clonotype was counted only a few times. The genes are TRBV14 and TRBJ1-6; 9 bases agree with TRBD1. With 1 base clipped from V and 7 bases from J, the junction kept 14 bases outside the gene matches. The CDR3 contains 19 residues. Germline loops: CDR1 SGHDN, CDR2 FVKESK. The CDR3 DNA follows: TGTGCCAGCAGCCAAGGGGCCCCCGCTTGGGACAGGGAAAATTCACCCCTCCACTTT. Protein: CASSQGAPAWDRENSPLHF.

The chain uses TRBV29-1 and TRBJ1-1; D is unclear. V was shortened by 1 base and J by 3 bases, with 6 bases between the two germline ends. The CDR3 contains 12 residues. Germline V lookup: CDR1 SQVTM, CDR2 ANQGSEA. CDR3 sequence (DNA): TGCAGCGTTGAAGGCAGGTACACTGAAGCTTTCTTT. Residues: CSVEGRYTEAFF.